The 7 T cell receptor beta chains given below trace back to one sample, sequenced in a study of a mutant IDH1 vaccine in newly diagnosed glioma. For these TCRs, the target antigens are not known. Time point: week 35, safety follow-up. Vaccination used 300 ug of mutant IDH1 20-mer peptide per dose, with topical imiquimod. Libraries were prepared by immunoSEQ multiplex PCR; TCRdb keeps only in-frame clonotypes and omits some of them. The sample has approximately 50,000 clones; roughly four fifths are singletons. The material was PBMCs, obtained from a glioma patient whose treatment included an IDH1 peptide vaccine. These receptors came from a middle-aged man with glioma.

This clone was counted between two and nine times. V usage is TRBV5-6 and J usage is TRBJ2-7; 9 bases fit TRBD2. The CDR3 runs to 14 residues. The V gene's germline CDR1 is SGHDT and CDR2 YYEEEE. The ends lost 4 bases at V and 5 bases at J; junction bases unmatched: 7. CDR3 protein: CASSGIAGVDEQYV. The DNA for the CDR3 is TGTGCCAGCAGCGGAATAGCGGGAGTGGACGAGCAGTACGTC.

The chain uses TRBV5-4 and TRBJ1-1; TRBD1 aligns across 8 bases. There are 14 residues in the CDR3. The V segment lost 4 bases and the J segment 1 base; nucleotides outside the gene matches: 3. Per germline, CDR1 SGHNT and CDR2 YYREEE (reference sequence). The DNA for the CDR3 is TGTGCCAGCAGCCAGGGACAGGCGAACACTGAAGCTTTCTTT. Its translation: CASSQGQANTEAFF.

This chain connects TRBV15 to TRBJ1-2, with a tentative D call TRBD1 (5 bases). Between the trimmed V and J ends, which lost 1 base and 4 bases, there was a span of 13 bases. CDR3 length: 15 amino acids. Germline V CDR1 and CDR2: LNHNV, YYDKDF (reference sequence). The CDR3, as DNA: TGTGCCACCAGCAGAGCGGGAGCGCAGGGCTATGGCTACACCTTC. This encodes CATSRAGAQGYGYTF.

V gene TRBV19 combines with J gene TRBJ2-1; 7 bases are a match to TRBD2. Germline V gene data show CDR1 as LNHDA and CDR2 as SQIVND (reference sequence). Germline trimming cut 1 base from V and 7 bases from J; bases unmatched to any gene: 4. This CDR3 region has 14 residues. For the CDR3, the DNA is TGTGCCAGTAGTATAGGAGGGAGGGCAAATGAGCAGTTCTTC. It specifies CASSIGGRANEQFF.

The chain couples TRBV6-5 to TRBJ1-3, with D unresolved. V gave up 2 bases and J gave up 0 bases, with 5 bases separating them. The CDR3 runs to 14 residues. Germline CDR1 reads MNHEY; CDR2 reads SVGAGI. The CDR3 DNA follows: TGTGCCAGCAGTTACGGTGGCTCTGGAAACACCATATATTTT. Its protein product is CASSYGGSGNTIYF.

The chain couples TRBV27 to TRBJ2-3, with 7 bases aligning to TRBD1. The CDR3 has 15 amino acids. The J segment lost 0 bases and the V segment lost 4 bases, leaving 4 bases of the junction unmatched. Germline assignment: CDR1 MNHEY and CDR2 SMNVEV (reference sequence). The CDR3 sequence: CASSYTGASTDTQYF. The DNA of the CDR3 is TGTGCCAGCAGTTATACAGGGGCGAGCACAGATACGCAGTATTTT.

The rearrangement joins TRBV11-3 to TRBJ1-4; 10 bases match TRBD1. The CDR3 is made up of 14 amino acids. Trimming took 5 bases from V and 8 from J; bases not matched to a gene: 5. Germline values: CDR1 SGHNT, CDR2 YENEEA. CDR3 amino acids: CASSHGTGDEKLFF. Here the CDR3 DNA reads TGTGCCAGCAGCCACGGGACAGGGGACGAAAAACTGTTTTTT.